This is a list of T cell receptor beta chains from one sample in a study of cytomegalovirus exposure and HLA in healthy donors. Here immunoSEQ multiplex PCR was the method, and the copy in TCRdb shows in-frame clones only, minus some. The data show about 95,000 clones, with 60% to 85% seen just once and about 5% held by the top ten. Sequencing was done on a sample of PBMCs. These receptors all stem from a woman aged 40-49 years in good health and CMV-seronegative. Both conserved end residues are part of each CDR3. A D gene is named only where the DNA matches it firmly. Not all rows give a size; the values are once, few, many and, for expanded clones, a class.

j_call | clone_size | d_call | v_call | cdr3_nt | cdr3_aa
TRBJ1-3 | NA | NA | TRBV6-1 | TGTGCCAGCAGTGAAATCAGGGGATCTGGAAACACCATATATTTT | CASSEIRGSGNTIYF
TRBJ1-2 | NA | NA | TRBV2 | TGTGCCAGCAGAAGGACAGAACTTTATGGCTACACCTTC | CASRRTELYGYTF
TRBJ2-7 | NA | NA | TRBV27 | TGTGCCAGCAGTTTATCGGGCTCGAGAACCTACGAGCAGTACTTC | CASSLSGSRTYEQYF
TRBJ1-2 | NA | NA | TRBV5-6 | TGTGCCAGCAGCTTCGGGGGGACAAATGGCTACACCTTC | CASSFGGTNGYTF
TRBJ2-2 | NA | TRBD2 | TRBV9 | TGTGCCAGCAGCGTAGCGGTAGCGGGGAACACCGGGGAGCTGTTTTTT | CASSVAVAGNTGELFF
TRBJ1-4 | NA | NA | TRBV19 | TGTGCCAGTAGTACCGGGATTAATGAAAAACTGTTTTTT | CASSTGINEKLFF
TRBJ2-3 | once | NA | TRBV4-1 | TGCGCCAGCAGCCAGGGGAGTCTCGCGACAGATACGCAGTATTTT | CASSQGSLATDTQYF
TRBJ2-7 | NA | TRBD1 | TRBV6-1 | TGTGCCAGCAGTTCAGGGGGCTTTAATACCTACGAGCAGTACTTC | CASSSGGFNTYEQYF
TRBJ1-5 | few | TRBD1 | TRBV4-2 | TGTGCCAGCAGCCAAGGCGGCGGGACAGCCCTCAATCAGCCCCAGCATTTT | CASSQGGGTALNQPQHF
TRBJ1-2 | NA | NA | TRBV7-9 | TGTGCCAGCAGCTTACTAGAGAGATATGGCTACACCTTC | CASSLLERYGYTF
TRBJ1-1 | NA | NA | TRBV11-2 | TGTGCCAGCAACGGCGGACAGCCGAACACTGAAGCTTTCTTT | CASNGGQPNTEAFF
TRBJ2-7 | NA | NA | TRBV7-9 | TGTGCCAGCGGCAGGGGATGGTACGAGCAGTACTTC | CASGRGWYEQYF
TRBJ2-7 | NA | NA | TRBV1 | TGCACCAGCAGCCACGCAGGGCATAGCTCCTACGAGCAGTACTTC | CTSSHAGHSSYEQYF
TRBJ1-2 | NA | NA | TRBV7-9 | TGTGCCAGCAGCTCCCTCCTCAGGGGTGACTATGGCTACACCTTC | CASSSLLRGDYGYTF
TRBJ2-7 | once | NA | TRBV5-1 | TGCGCCAGCGCTGGCGAGCCCCCCGGGGTGGAGCAGTACTTC | CASAGEPPGVEQYF
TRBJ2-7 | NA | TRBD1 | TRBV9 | TGTGCCAGCAGCGTCCCCGGGACAGTAACCTACGAGCAGTACTTC | CASSVPGTVTYEQYF
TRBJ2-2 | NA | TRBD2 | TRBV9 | TGTGCCAGCAGCGGCGGCGGGGGGGCCCACACCGGGGAGCTGTTTTTT | CASSGGGGAHTGELFF
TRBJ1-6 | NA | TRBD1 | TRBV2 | TGTGCCAGCAGTGAGGGAGGGACAGGTAATTCACCCCTCCACTTT | CASSEGGTGNSPLHF
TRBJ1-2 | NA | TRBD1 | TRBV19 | TGTGCCAGTAGTATAGAGACAGGGGTAGATGGCTACACCTTC | CASSIETGVDGYTF
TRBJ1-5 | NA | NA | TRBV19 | TGTGCCAGTAGTTCCGGGGTCATCAATAGACCTAATCAGCCCCAGCATTTT | CASSSGVINRPNQPQHF
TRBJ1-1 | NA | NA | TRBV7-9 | TGTGCCAGCAGCCCACCCATGGGGGGTGGTACGAACACTGAAGCTTTCTTT | CASSPPMGGGTNTEAFF
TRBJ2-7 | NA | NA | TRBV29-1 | TGCAGCGTGTCGGACAATTCCTACGAGCAGTACTTC | CSVSDNSYEQYF
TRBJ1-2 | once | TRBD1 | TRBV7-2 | TGTGCCAGCAGCAGACAGGGTCTAGGCTACACCTTC | CASSRQGLGYTF
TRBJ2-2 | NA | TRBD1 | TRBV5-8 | TGTGCCAGCAGCTCGACAGGGTGGGACACCGGGGAGCTGTTTTTT | CASSSTGWDTGELFF
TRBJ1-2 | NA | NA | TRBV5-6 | TGTGCCAGCAGCTTGATTGATGGGGGGTACTTTCGCTATGGCTACACCTTC | CASSLIDGGYFRYGYTF
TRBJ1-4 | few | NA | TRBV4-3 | TGCGCCAGCAGCCCGTCCGGGGGGGGACCGACTAATGAAAAACTGTTTTTT | CASSPSGGGPTNEKLFF
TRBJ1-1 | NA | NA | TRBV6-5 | TGTGCCAGCACCCCCCCGGGAGGAACGCGAGCTTTCTTT | CASTPPGGTRAFF
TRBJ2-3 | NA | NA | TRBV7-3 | TGTGCCAGCAGCTTAAGGCCCCAGGGGCGCACAGATACGCAGTATTTT | CASSLRPQGRTDTQYF
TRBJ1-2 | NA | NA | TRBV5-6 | TGTGCCAGCACGGGGTTAAACTATGGCTACACCTTC | CASTGLNYGYTF
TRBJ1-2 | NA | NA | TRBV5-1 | TGCGCCAGCGATGATCAGGGGTATGGCTACACCTTC | CASDDQGYGYTF
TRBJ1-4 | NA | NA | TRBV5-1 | TGCGCCAGCAGCTTGGGCGATAATGAAAAACTGTTTTTT | CASSLGDNEKLFF
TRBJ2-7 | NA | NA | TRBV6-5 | TGTGCCAGCAGAAGGACGCTCACGGGATCCTACGAGCAGTACTTC | CASRRTLTGSYEQYF
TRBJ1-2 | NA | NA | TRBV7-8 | TGTGCCAGCAGCCCTCGTGGCGGAATCTATGGCTACACCTTC | CASSPRGGIYGYTF
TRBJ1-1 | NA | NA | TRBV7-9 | TGTGCCAGCAGCCCCCAATTGAACACTGAAGCTTTCTTT | CASSPQLNTEAFF
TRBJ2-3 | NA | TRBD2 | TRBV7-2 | TGTGCCAGCAGTCCACCGGGACTAGCGGGGGATACGCAGTATTTT | CASSPPGLAGDTQYF
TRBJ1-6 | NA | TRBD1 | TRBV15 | TGTGCCACCAGCAGGGACAGGGCTTATTCACCCCTCCACTTT | CATSRDRAYSPLHF
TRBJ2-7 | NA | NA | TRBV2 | TGTGCCAGCATCGGACAGACTTACTACGAGCAGTACTTC | CASIGQTYYEQYF
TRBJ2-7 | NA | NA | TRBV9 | TGTGCCAGCAGCGTAGGGGCAGGGGGACTCTCCGAGCAGTACTTC | CASSVGAGGLSEQYF
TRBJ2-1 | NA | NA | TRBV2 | TGTGCCAGCTACGCCAGGGGGGTTGAGCAGTTCTTC | CASYARGVEQFF
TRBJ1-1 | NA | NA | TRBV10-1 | TGCGCCAGCACCACAGGGATAAGCACTGAAGCTTTCTTT | CASTTGISTEAFF
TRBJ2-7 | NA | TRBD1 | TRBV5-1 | TGCGCCAGCAGCAAACCGGACAGGGGAGCGGTAAGGGACGAGCAGTACTTC | CASSKPDRGAVRDEQYF
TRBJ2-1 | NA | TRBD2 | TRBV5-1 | TGCGCCAGCAGCTTGCGGGGGGGCCAGGGCAATGAGCAGTTCTTC | CASSLRGGQGNEQFF
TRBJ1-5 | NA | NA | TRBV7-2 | TGTGCCAGCAGCTTCACGGGAGGGGGCAATCAGCCCCAGCATTTT | CASSFTGGGNQPQHF
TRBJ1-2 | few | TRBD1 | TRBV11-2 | TGTGCCAGCAGCATCGGGACAGGGCATGGCTACACCTTC | CASSIGTGHGYTF
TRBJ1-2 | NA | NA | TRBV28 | TGTGCCAGCTCTCCGAGGGCACCGGCGGGACTGGATGGCTACACCTTC | CASSPRAPAGLDGYTF
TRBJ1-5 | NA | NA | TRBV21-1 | TGTGCCCCTAATGACAGAAATAGCAATCAGCCCCAGCATTTT | CAPNDRNSNQPQHF
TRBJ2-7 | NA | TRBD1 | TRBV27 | TGTGCCAGCAGCCCTAGCAGGGGGTCCTACGAGCAGTACTTC | CASSPSRGSYEQYF
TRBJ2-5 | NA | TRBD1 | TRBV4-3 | TGCGCCAGCAGCCTTATGGGACAGTCCCAAGAGACCCAGTACTTC | CASSLMGQSQETQYF
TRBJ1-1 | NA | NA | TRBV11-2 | TGTGCCAGCAGGGTTGGGGGCGTAGGTTTGGCTGAAGCTTTCTTT | CASRVGGVGLAEAFF
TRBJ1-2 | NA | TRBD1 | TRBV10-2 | TGCGCCAGCACCGCCGGGACAGGGGGTTTTGGCTACACCTTC | CASTAGTGGFGYTF
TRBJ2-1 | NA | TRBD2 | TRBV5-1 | TGCGCCAGCAGCTTGGGTAGCGGGGGGTACGAGCAGTTCTTC | CASSLGSGGYEQFF
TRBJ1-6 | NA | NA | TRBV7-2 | TGTGCCAGCAGCTTAGTAGAGGGTAATAATTCACCCCTCCACTTT | CASSLVEGNNSPLHF
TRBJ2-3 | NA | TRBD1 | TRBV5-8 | TGTGCCAGCAGCTACGGACAGGGGCCAGATACGCAGTATTTT | CASSYGQGPDTQYF
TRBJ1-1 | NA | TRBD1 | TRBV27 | TGTGCCAGCAGTTTATTCAGGGGGGACACTGAAGCTTTCTTT | CASSLFRGDTEAFF
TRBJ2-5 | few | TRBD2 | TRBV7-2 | TGTGCCAGCAGTTATAGCGGGGGGGCCGGAGAGACCCAGTACTTC | CASSYSGGAGETQYF
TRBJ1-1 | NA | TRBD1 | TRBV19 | TGTGCCAGTGGGTCAACAGGGGTAGATCACACTGAAGCTTTCTTT | CASGSTGVDHTEAFF